This T cell receptor beta chain was captured in a study of PD-L1 blockade in urothelial cancer. Study background: Patients had undergone 0 to 3 prior chemotherapy regimens.

Synthetically made TCR analog templates were put into each PCR as spikes. Using immunoSEQ multiplex PCR, the repertoire was profiled, and TCRdb retains in-frame clones only, with some absent. The sample holds about 110,000 clones, around 93% seen once. The CDR3 totals 13 residues. Germline assignment: CDR1 WNHNN and CDR2 SYGVQD (reference sequence). Deletions cut 4 bases from V and 9 bases from J, with 13 bases between. The time point is: peripheral blood 6 weeks after treatment start. The cohort comprised individuals with locally advanced or metastatic urothelial carcinoma. The study collected 1 to 8 samples per patient, pretreatment and on-treatment.

The input for sequencing was PBMCs, taken around atezolizumab (anti-PD-L1) treatment. The chain combines TRBV10-1 with TRBJ2-1, with D possibly matching TRBD2 (5 bases). The source of this sequence is a man between 60 and 75 years old with urothelial cancer. In DNA, the CDR3 is TGCGCCAGCAGTGGTCCGCCCCGGGGTGAGCAGTTCTTC. Translating it yields CASSGPPRGEQFF.